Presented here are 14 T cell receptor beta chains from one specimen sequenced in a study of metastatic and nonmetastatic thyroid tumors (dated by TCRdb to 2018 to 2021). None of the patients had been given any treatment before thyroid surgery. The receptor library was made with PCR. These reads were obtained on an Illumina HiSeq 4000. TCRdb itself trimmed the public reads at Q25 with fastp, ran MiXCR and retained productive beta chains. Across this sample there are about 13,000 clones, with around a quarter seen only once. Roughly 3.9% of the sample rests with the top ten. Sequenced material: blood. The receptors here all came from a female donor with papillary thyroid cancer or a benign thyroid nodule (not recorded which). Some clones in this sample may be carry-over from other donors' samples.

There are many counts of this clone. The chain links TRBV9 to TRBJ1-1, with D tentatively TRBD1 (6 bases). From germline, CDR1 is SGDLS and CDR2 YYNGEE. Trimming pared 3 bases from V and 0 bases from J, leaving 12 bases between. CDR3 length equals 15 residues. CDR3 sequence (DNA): TGTGCCAGCAGCGGAACCGGGACATTGAACACTGAAGCTTTCTTT. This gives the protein CASSGTGTLNTEAFF.

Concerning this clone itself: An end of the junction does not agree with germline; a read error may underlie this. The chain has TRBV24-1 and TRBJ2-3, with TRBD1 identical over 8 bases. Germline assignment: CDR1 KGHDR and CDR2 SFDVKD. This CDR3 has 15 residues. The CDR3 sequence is CATSDTGTGKDTKYF. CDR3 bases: TGTGCCACCAGTGACACCGGGACAGGCAAAGATACGAAGTATTTT.

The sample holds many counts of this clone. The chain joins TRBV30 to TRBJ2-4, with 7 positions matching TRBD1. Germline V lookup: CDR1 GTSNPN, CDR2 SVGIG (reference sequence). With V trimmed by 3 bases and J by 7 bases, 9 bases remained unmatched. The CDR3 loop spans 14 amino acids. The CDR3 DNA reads TGTGCCTGGAGGGAGACAGGGATGACGAACATTCAGTACTTC. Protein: CAWRETGMTNIQYF.

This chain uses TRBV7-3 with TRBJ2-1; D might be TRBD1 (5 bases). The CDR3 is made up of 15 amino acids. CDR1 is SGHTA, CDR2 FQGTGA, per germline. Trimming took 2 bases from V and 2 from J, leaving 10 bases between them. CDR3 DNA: TGTGCCAGCAGCTTAGACGCAGGGACCTACAATGAGCAGTTCTTC. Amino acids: CASSLDAGTYNEQFF.

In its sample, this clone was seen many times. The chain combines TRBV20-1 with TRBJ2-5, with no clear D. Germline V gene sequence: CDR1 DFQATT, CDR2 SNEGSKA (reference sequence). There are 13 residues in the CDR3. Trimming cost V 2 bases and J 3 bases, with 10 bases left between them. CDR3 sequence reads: CSARKAAEETQYF. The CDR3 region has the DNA TGCAGTGCTAGAAAGGCCGCGGAAGAGACCCAGTACTTC.

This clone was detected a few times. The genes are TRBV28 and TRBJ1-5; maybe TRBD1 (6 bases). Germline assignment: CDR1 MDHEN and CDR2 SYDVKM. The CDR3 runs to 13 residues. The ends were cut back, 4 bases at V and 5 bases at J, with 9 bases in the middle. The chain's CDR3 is CASSYDRYQPQHF. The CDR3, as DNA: TGTGCCAGCAGTTACGACAGGTATCAGCCCCAGCATTTT.

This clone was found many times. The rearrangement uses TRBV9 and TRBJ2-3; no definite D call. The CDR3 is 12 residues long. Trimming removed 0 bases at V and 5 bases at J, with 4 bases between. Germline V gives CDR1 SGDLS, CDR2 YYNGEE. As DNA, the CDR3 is TGTGCCAGCAGCGTAGAGAGAGATACGCAGTATTTT. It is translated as CASSVERDTQYF.

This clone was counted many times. CDR3 bases: TGCGCCAGCAGCCCAATAATCCTCACGCTGTGGTACCCGAACACCGGGGAGCTGTTTTTT. The encoded protein is CASSPIILTLWYPNTGELFF. The chain recombines TRBV4-3 with TRBJ2-2, with D unresolved. The CDR3 spans 20 residues. CDR1 is LGHNA, CDR2 YSLEER, per germline. The ends were cut back, 4 bases at V and 0 bases at J, with 24 bases in the middle.

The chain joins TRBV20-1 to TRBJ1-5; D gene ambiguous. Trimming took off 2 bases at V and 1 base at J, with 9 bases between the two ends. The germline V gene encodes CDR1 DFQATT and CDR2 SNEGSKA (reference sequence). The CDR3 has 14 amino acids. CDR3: CSARLVGSNQPQHF. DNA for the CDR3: TGCAGTGCTAGATTGGTGGGCAGCAATCAGCCCCAGCATTTT.

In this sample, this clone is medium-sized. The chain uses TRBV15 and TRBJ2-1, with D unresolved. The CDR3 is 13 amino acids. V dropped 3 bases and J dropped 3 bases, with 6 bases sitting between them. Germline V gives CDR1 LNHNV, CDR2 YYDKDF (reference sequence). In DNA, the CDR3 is TGTGCCACCAGCAGGAACAGCTACAATGAGCAGTTCTTC. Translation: CATSRNSYNEQFF.

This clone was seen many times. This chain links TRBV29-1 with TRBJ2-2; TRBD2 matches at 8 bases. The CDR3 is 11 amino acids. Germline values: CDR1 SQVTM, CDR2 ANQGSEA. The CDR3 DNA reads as TGCGTAGCGGGAAACACCGGGGAGCTGTTTTTT. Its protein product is CVAGNTGELFF.

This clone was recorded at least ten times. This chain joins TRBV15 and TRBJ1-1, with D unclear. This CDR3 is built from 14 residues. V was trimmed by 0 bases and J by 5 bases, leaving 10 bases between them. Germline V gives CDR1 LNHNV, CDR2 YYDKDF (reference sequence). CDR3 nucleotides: TGTGCCACCAGCAGAGATCGCCCTAGTACTGAAGCTTTCTTT. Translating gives CATSRDRPSTEAFF.

DNA of the CDR3: TGTGCCAGCCAAAGTCAGGGGGATCATGGCTACACCTTC. It encodes CASQSQGDHGYTF. The V gene is TRBV2, the J gene TRBJ1-2; 7 bases match TRBD1. V lost 8 bases and J lost 6; bases outside the gene matches: 9. This CDR3 spans 13 amino acids. CDR1 is SNHLY and CDR2 is FYNNEI in the germline V gene.

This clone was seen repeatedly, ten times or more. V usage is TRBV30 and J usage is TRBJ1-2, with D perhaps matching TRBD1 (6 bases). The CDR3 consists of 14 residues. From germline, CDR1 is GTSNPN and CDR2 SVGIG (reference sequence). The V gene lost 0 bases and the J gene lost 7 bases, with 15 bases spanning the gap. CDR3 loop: CAWSVIPGVLGYTF. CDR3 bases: TGTGCCTGGAGTGTAATTCCAGGGGTCCTTGGCTACACCTTC.